The rows below give T cell receptor beta chains drawn from one sample of a study of cytomegalovirus exposure and HLA in healthy donors. Here immunoSEQ multiplex PCR was the method, and the copy in TCRdb shows in-frame clones only, minus some. The repertoire has 150,000 to 200,000 clones, around 68% of them found once; the top ten carry about 3%. Input material: PBMCs. The receptor source for this set is a woman aged 40 to 55 in good health and CMV-seropositive. Each CDR3 is given with its conserved first and last residue. Each record gives: V gene, clone size, J gene, D gene, CDR3 DNA, CDR3 protein. The D gene is left open where the match is weak. Clone size is not always given. Where it is, it says once, few, many or a class for expanded clones.

TRBV5-1,once,TRBJ1-2,-,TGCGCCAGCAGCTTGGGAGGGACAAGAGGGTTCGATGGCTACACCTTC,CASSLGGTRGFDGYTF
TRBV5-6,few,TRBJ2-7,TRBD1,TGTGCCAGCAGCGCCGGACAGGGCTCCTACGAGCAGTACTTC,CASSAGQGSYEQYF
TRBV2,once,TRBJ2-2,TRBD2,TGTGCCAGCAGTGAACGGACTAGCCTTAGAGAGGAGCTGTTTTTT,CASSERTSLREELFF
TRBV5-4,few,TRBJ1-2,TRBD1,TGTGCCAGCAGCTTGTGGACAGGGCCAAGTGGCTACACCTTC,CASSLWTGPSGYTF
TRBV6-5,-,TRBJ2-5,-,TGTGCCAGCAGTTTGGCAGGCCATGAGACCCAGTACTTC,CASSLAGHETQYF
TRBV19,-,TRBJ1-1,-,TGTGCCAGTAGTATAACAGGCGGGATGAACACTGAAGCTTTCTTT,CASSITGGMNTEAFF
TRBV27,-,TRBJ2-7,TRBD2,TGTGCCAGCAGTTTGAACGGGAGGGCCTACGAGCAGTACTTC,CASSLNGRAYEQYF
TRBV6-1,-,TRBJ2-1,TRBD2,TGTGCCGGGGCGAGCGGGGGGGCATACAATGAGCAGTTCTTC,CAGASGGAYNEQFF
TRBV6-5,-,TRBJ2-2,TRBD2,TGCGCCAGCAGACATGCGGGAGTTGGCACCGGGGAGCTGTTTTTT,CASRHAGVGTGELFF
TRBV13,-,TRBJ1-1,-,TGTGCCAGCAGCTTGACAGCGTTGTCGAGACACTCTGAAGCTTTCTTT,CASSLTALSRHSEAFF
TRBV10-3,-,TRBJ2-5,TRBD2,TGTGCCATCAGTGAGTCGGCGGGGGAGCAAGAGACCCAGTACTTC,CAISESAGEQETQYF
TRBV29-1,-,TRBJ1-1,-,TGCAGCGTCGCACCCCAGGTTTCAACTGAAGCTTTCTTT,CSVAPQVSTEAFF
TRBV30,-,TRBJ1-1,-,TGTGCCTGGAGTGTAAGTGCCCAGGGTGAGACTGAAGCTTTCTTT,CAWSVSAQGETEAFF
TRBV5-1,-,TRBJ2-1,TRBD1,TGCGCCAGCAGCTTCTACCCGACAGGGACGAGCTCCTACAATGAGCAGTTCTTC,CASSFYPTGTSSYNEQFF
TRBV7-2,-,TRBJ1-5,-,TGTGCCAGCAGCTTTATGGTGACAGCTCATCAGCCCCAGCATTTT,CASSFMVTAHQPQHF
TRBV4-1,once,TRBJ2-1,TRBD2,TGCGCCAGCAGCCCTGGGGGCGGGGGGGCGTACAATGAGCAGTTCTTC,CASSPGGGGAYNEQFF
TRBV28,-,TRBJ2-7,TRBD1,TGTGCCAGCAGAGAACAGGGGGTTGGGGAGCAGTACTTC,CASREQGVGEQYF
TRBV10-3,-,TRBJ1-2,-,TGTGCCATCAGTGAACCGGTTTCCTTCTATGGCTACACCTTC,CAISEPVSFYGYTF
TRBV7-3,-,TRBJ2-3,TRBD2,TGTGCCAGCTCACAACTAGCGGGCCAGGGTGGTACGCAGTATTTT,CASSQLAGQGGTQYF
TRBV7-2,-,TRBJ2-4,-,TGTGCCAGCAGCTTCCTGACCGACCAGGGGCAGTACTTC,CASSFLTDQGQYF
TRBV29-1,-,TRBJ1-1,-,TGCAGCGTTGAGTTCAAGCTGAACACTGAAGCTTTCTTT,CSVEFKLNTEAFF
TRBV14,-,TRBJ1-1,-,TGTGCCAGCAGCCCAAATCTTGGCGGCACTGAAGCTTTCTTT,CASSPNLGGTEAFF
TRBV7-2,-,TRBJ2-1,TRBD1,TGTGCCAGCAGCTTAGCCGGGACAGGGGTGTACAATGAGCAGTTCTTC,CASSLAGTGVYNEQFF
TRBV28,-,TRBJ1-2,-,TGTGCCAGCGGGAGAGATGGCTACACCTTC,CASGRDGYTF
TRBV5-6,few,TRBJ1-1,-,TGTGCCAGCAACCGTCAGGACACGAACACTGAAGCTTTCTTT,CASNRQDTNTEAFF
TRBV19,-,TRBJ1-5,-,TGTGCCAGTTTGGAGAGTCTATATAGCAATCAGCCCCAGCATTTT,CASLESLYSNQPQHF
TRBV30,few,TRBJ2-1,TRBD2,TGTGCCTGGAAGGGGACTAGCGGGGACAATGAGCAGTTCTTC,CAWKGTSGDNEQFF
TRBV5-8,few,TRBJ1-1,-,TGTGCCAGCAGCTCCTACAGGGCGAACACTGAAGCTTTCTTT,CASSSYRANTEAFF
TRBV4-3,-,TRBJ1-1,TRBD1,TGCGCCAGCGCGTCAGATGACAGGGCCGGGCGAACTGAAGCTTTCTTT,CASASDDRAGRTEAFF
TRBV11-3,-,TRBJ2-1,TRBD2,TGTGCCAGCAGCTCCATTAGCGGGGGGGTCTTCAATGAGCAGTTCTTC,CASSSISGGVFNEQFF
TRBV27,once,TRBJ1-1,-,TGTGCCAGCAGCCTCTTGGGGCGAGACACTGAAGCTTTCTTT,CASSLLGRDTEAFF
TRBV7-8,few,TRBJ1-1,-,TGTGCCAGCAGCTTAGCGCGGGATGGGGAGTTGGACACTGAAGCTTTCTTT,CASSLARDGELDTEAFF
TRBV27,-,TRBJ1-1,TRBD1,TGTGCCAGCCCCGCGGGACAGGGGGCTCACTACACTGAAGCTTTCTTT,CASPAGQGAHYTEAFF
TRBV9,-,TRBJ2-5,-,TGTGCCAGCAGCCCAGTCCCCCCCGGCCAAAGGCGGGGAGAGACCCAGTACTTC,CASSPVPPGQRRGETQYF
TRBV9,-,TRBJ1-2,-,TGTGCCAGCAGCGTAGATGAAGGGGTCGGCTATGGCTACACCTTC,CASSVDEGVGYGYTF
TRBV5-4,-,TRBJ2-5,-,TGTGCCACCAAAGGGACTGACCAAGAGACCCAGTACTTC,CATKGTDQETQYF
TRBV18,-,TRBJ1-3,TRBD1,TGTGCCAGCTCACTCTCATCGGGACAGTCCCCCCCGCTGGATTTT,CASSLSSGQSPPLDF
TRBV13,once,TRBJ1-2,-,TGTGCCAGCAGCTTAACGTTTGACATTAACTATGGCTACACCTTC,CASSLTFDINYGYTF
TRBV15,once,TRBJ1-5,TRBD1,TGTGCCACCAGCAGAGACAGGGGGGTTAAGCCCCAGCATTTT,CATSRDRGVKPQHF
TRBV5-6,few,TRBJ2-3,-,TGTGCCAGCAGCGGGAGGACCCGCACAGATACGCAGTATTTT,CASSGRTRTDTQYF
TRBV7-6,-,TRBJ1-4,TRBD1,TGTGCCAGCAGCTTAGCGTTTGGACAGGGGACTGAAAAACTGTTTTTT,CASSLAFGQGTEKLFF
TRBV6-5,-,TRBJ2-7,TRBD2,TGTGCCAGCCGTCCGGGACTAGGGCCCCACGAGCAGTACTTC,CASRPGLGPHEQYF
TRBV12-2,few,TRBJ1-1,-,TGTGCAAGTCGCTTAGCAAGTCGAGGGGCGGGGGGGAACACTGAAGCTTTCTTT,CASRLASRGAGGNTEAFF
TRBV5-4,-,TRBJ2-1,-,TGTGCCAGCAGATTAGGGGGAGTGGGTGAGCAGTTCTTC,CASRLGGVGEQFF
TRBV12-5,-,TRBJ1-1,TRBD1,TGTGCTAGTGGTTTGGCCTCCGGGACAGGGGTCCCTAGTGCTTTCTTT,CASGLASGTGVPSAFF
TRBV4-3,few,TRBJ2-1,-,TGCGCCAGCAGCAAAACTCTAGCTGCCCGATCGGATGAGCAGTTCTTC,CASSKTLAARSDEQFF